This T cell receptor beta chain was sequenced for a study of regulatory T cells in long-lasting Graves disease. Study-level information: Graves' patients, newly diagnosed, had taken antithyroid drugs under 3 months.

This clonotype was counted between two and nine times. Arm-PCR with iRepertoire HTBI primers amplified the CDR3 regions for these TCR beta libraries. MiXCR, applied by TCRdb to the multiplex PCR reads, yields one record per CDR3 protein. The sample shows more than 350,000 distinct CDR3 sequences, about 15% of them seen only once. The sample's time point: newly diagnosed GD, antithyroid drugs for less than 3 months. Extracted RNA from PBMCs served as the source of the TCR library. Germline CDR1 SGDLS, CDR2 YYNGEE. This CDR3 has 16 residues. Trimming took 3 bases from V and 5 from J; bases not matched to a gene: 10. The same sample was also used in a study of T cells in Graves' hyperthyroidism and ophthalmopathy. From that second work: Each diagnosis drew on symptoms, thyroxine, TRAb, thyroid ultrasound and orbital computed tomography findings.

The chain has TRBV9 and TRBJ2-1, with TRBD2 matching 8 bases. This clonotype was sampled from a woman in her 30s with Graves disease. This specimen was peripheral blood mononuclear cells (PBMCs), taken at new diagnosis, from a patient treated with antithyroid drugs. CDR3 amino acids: CASSAPIYGRDNEQFF. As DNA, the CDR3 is TGTGCCAGCAGCGCCCCGATTTACGGGAGGGACAATGAGCAGTTCTTC. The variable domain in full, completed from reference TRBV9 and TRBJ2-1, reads DSGVTQTPKHLITATGQRVTLRCSPRSGDLSVYWYQQSLDQGLQFLIQYYNGEERAKGNILERFSAQQFPDLHSELNLSSLELGDSALYFCASSAPIYGRDNEQFFGPGTRLTVL.